The 22 T cell receptor beta chains in this list originate from one sample, sequenced in a study of CD8 T cells in Susac syndrome. Reverse transcription of about 0.5 to 1 ug RNA used random hexamers. MiXCR, applied by TCRdb to the immunoSEQ multiplex PCR reads, yields one record per CDR3 protein. The top ten clones hold 0.065% of a sample with fewer than 350,000 distinct CDR3 sequences, 92% of them seen once. The sample taken for sequencing was CD4+ T cells from PBMCs. The receptors stem from a human donor with multiple sclerosis.

J is TRBJ2-7 and V is TRBV3-1; the D is unclear. Per germline, CDR1 LGHDT and CDR2 YNNKEL (reference sequence). There are 18 residues in the CDR3. V lost 4 bases and J lost 1, with 23 bases in between. CDR3 in DNA: TGTGCCAGCAGCCTACCTAGATCCCAGAACCCCGGGTCCTACGAGCAGTACTTC. It is translated as CASSLPRSQNPGSYEQYF.

The chain links TRBV7-2 to TRBJ2-3, with D perhaps TRBD2 (6 bases). This CDR3 has 15 residues. The V gene lost 5 bases and the J gene lost 4 bases, with 16 bases spanning the gap. Germline lookup yields CDR1 SGHTA and CDR2 FQGNSA. Here the CDR3 DNA reads TGTGCCAGCAGCCGTACCGGGAGCCGGGCAGATACGCAGTATTTT. Its translation: CASSRTGSRADTQYF.

The V call is TRBV12-3 or TRBV12-4, the J call TRBJ2-1; 12 positions match TRBD2. V lost 5 bases to trimming and J lost 7 bases; unmatched junction nucleotides: 6. This CDR3 has 15 amino acids. The CDR3 nucleotides are TGTGCCAGCAGTCCTAGCGGGAGGGGGTTAAATGAGCAGTTCTTC. This codes for CASSPSGRGLNEQFF.

V gene TRBV2 combines with J gene TRBJ2-2; 7 bases map to TRBD2. The CDR3 loop spans 15 amino acids. Per germline, CDR1 SNHLY and CDR2 FYNNEI. Trimming cost V 6 bases and J 7 bases; bases outside gene matches: 11. The chain's CDR3 is CASRRASGVGGELFF. CDR3 bases: TGTGCCAGCAGGAGGGCCAGCGGGGTAGGCGGGGAGCTGTTTTTT.

The V and J genes are TRBV20-1 and TRBJ2-2; D is perhaps TRBD2 (6 bases). V dropped 1 base and J dropped 5 bases, with 14 bases sitting between them. CDR1 and CDR2 (germline): DFQATT, SNEGSKA (reference sequence). CDR3 length: 15 amino acids. This CDR3 reads CSARGGGAGTGELFF. In DNA form, the CDR3 reads TGCAGTGCTAGAGGAGGCGGGGCGGGGACCGGGGAGCTGTTTTTT.

The chain uses TRBV12-3 or TRBV12-4 and TRBJ1-2, with D maybe TRBD1 (5 bases). The CDR3 contains 13 residues. The V gene lost 8 bases and the J gene lost 3 bases, with 13 bases spanning the gap. The CDR3 protein is CASSQDPYYGYTF. The CDR3 DNA sequence: TGTGCCAGCTCACAGGACCCGTACTATGGCTACACCTTC.

This chain joins TRBV6-5 and TRBJ1-2; TRBD1 matches at 8 bases. Germline CDR1 MNHEY, CDR2 SVGAGI. J lost 6 bases, V lost 5 bases, and 11 bases had no gene match. This CDR3 spans 15 amino acids. CDR3: CASSPSRQGRDGYTF. DNA of the CDR3: TGTGCCAGCAGTCCCTCAAGACAGGGGAGGGATGGCTACACCTTC.

The CDR3 is CASSLAGTGSSYTF. DNA of the CDR3: TGTGCCAGCAGCTTGGCCGGGACAGGGTCGAGCTACACCTTC. The rearrangement links TRBV7-2 to TRBJ1-2, with 9 bases identical to TRBD1. The length of the CDR3 is 14 residues. Germline CDR1 and CDR2: SGHTA and FQGNSA. Trimming cost V 3 bases and J 9 bases; bases outside gene matches: 8.

The chain employs TRBV19 and TRBJ1-3; TRBD1 aligns across 7 bases. V lost 3 bases to trimming and J lost 7 bases; unmatched junction nucleotides: 9. The germline V gene has CDR1 LNHDA and CDR2 SQIVND (reference sequence). CDR3 length: 15 amino acids. The DNA for the CDR3 is TGTGCCAGTAGTATCCCCGCCAGGGGGGGGAACACCATATATTTT. It is translated as CASSIPARGGNTIYF.

CDR3 amino acids: CASSQDRAWGDNEQFF. The CDR3 DNA reads as TGTGCCAGCAGCCAAGACCGGGCCTGGGGAGACAATGAGCAGTTCTTC. The chain couples TRBV14 to TRBJ2-1, with a tentative D call TRBD2 (5 bases). Looked up from germline, CDR1 is SGHDN and CDR2 is FVKESK. The length of the CDR3 is 16 residues. V lost 0 bases and J 5 bases, leaving 14 bases between the germline ends.

The rearrangement links TRBV5-1 to TRBJ1-1; D unresolved. V was shortened by 1 base and J by 4 bases, with 11 bases between the two germline ends. Germline V gene data show CDR1 as SGHRS and CDR2 as YFSETQ. The CDR3 is 14 residues long. CDR3 sequence (DNA): TGCGCCAGCAGCTTGTCACCGGGAACCACTGAAGCTTTCTTT. This sequence encodes CASSLSPGTTEAFF.

The chain is built from TRBV5-4 and TRBJ2-3; the match to TRBD2 covers 7 bases. The ends lost 4 bases at V and 4 bases at J; junction bases unmatched: 6. CDR3 length: 14 residues. Germline CDR1 and CDR2: SGHNT and YYREEE (reference sequence). CDR3 nucleotides: TGTGCCAGCAGCGCTAGCGGACACGCAGATACGCAGTATTTT. It translates to CASSASGHADTQYF.

J is TRBJ2-5 and V is TRBV29-1; 7 bases map to TRBD2. This CDR3 has 13 residues. Germline V gene sequence: CDR1 SQVTM, CDR2 ANQGSEA. The J segment lost 5 bases and the V segment lost 3 bases, leaving 6 bases of the junction unmatched. The CDR3 region is CSVDGRRGETQYF. CDR3 DNA sequence: TGCAGCGTTGACGGAAGGCGGGGGGAGACCCAGTACTTC. The full variable domain, rest sourced from reference TRBV29-1 and TRBJ2-5, is SAVISQKPSRDICQRGTSLTIQCQVDSQVTMMFWYRQQPGQSLTLIATANQGSEATYESGFVIDKFPISRPNLTFSTLTVSNMSPEDSSIYLCSVDGRRGETQYFGPGTRLLVL.

This CDR3 is CASSPSFGTGELFF. In nucleotides, the CDR3 is TGTGCCAGCAGTCCCTCTTTTGGGACCGGGGAGCTGTTTTTT. This chain connects TRBV6-5 to TRBJ2-2; D gene ambiguous. V shed 5 bases and J shed 5 bases, with 12 bases lying between them. Germline V CDR1 and CDR2: MNHEY, SVGAGI. This CDR3 has 14 amino acids.

The gene calls are TRBV3-1 and TRBJ1-4; D is uncertain. V was shortened by 0 bases and J by 4 bases, with 6 bases between the two germline ends. CDR3 length equals 14 residues. CDR1 and CDR2 (germline): LGHDT, YNNKEL (reference sequence). The CDR3 DNA follows: TGTGCCAGCAGCCAAGAGCGTTTTAATGAAAAACTGTTTTTT. It specifies CASSQERFNEKLFF.

V usage is TRBV4-1 and J usage is TRBJ2-1; 11 bases map to TRBD1. CDR1 and CDR2 from the germline V gene are MGHRA and YSYEKL. The CDR3 covers 15 residues. V shed 4 bases and J 5 bases; nucleotides not matched to a gene: 4. CDR3 region: CASSPGQGANNEQFF. The CDR3 nucleotides are TGCGCCAGCAGCCCTGGACAGGGGGCGAACAATGAGCAGTTCTTC.

The chain joins TRBV27 to TRBJ2-1; weak D call: TRBD2 (7 bases). This CDR3 spans 16 amino acids. Between the trimmed V and J ends, which lost 4 bases and 6 bases, there was a span of 19 bases. Germline lookup yields CDR1 MNHEY and CDR2 SMNVEV (reference sequence). In nucleotides, the CDR3 is TGTGCCAGCAGTTCGGGGGCCTGGGGGAGGGCCAATGAGCAGTTCTTC. This sequence encodes CASSSGAWGRANEQFF.

This clonotype was detected only once. The rearrangement joins TRBV6-1 to TRBJ1-2, with 9 bases matching TRBD1. The V and J ends lost 6 bases and 3 bases, in that order; junction bases with no gene match: 11. Germline V gene sequence: CDR1 MNHNS, CDR2 SASEGT. The CDR3 totals 16 residues. The DNA for the CDR3 is TGTGCCAGCAGCCTCACAGGGGGCGCTTCGGACTATGGCTACACCTTC. This codes for CASSLTGGASDYGYTF.

V is TRBV19 and J is TRBJ2-3; D unclear. Germline-derived CDR1 and CDR2 are LNHDA and SQIVND (reference sequence). Trimming removed 9 bases at V and 6 bases at J, with 10 bases between. The CDR3 is made up of 11 amino acids. The CDR3 reads CASLTGDTQYF. CDR3 in DNA: TGTGCCAGCCTCACTGGGGATACGCAGTATTTT.

This sequence joins TRBV7-2 and TRBJ1-6; 9 bases fit TRBD1. The germline CDR1 and CDR2 sequences are SGHTA and FQGNSA. V lost 9 bases, J lost 16 bases, and 10 bases stayed unmatched. The length of the CDR3 is 12 residues. CDR3 in DNA: TGTGCCAGGGGACAGGGATCCGACAAACTCCACTTT. It specifies CARGQGSDKLHF.

The rearrangement joins TRBV25-1 to TRBJ1-2, with D unresolved. The CDR3 runs to 15 residues. Between the trimmed V and J ends, which lost 2 bases and 4 bases, there was a span of 14 bases. CDR1 is MGHDK and CDR2 is SYGVNS in the germline V gene. This chain's CDR3 is CASSERKSGFYGYTF. Here the CDR3 DNA reads TGTGCCAGCAGTGAACGGAAATCAGGATTCTATGGCTACACCTTC.

The chain employs TRBV4-1 and TRBJ2-7, with a possible D match to TRBD2 (7 bases). The V gene lost 0 bases and the J gene lost 2 bases, with 8 bases spanning the gap. CDR1 is MGHRA and CDR2 is YSYEKL in the germline V gene. There are 14 residues in the CDR3. CDR3 DNA: TGCGCCAGCAGCCAAGAGCGGGGGCCCTACGAGCAGTACTTC. Translated, it gives CASSQERGPYEQYF.